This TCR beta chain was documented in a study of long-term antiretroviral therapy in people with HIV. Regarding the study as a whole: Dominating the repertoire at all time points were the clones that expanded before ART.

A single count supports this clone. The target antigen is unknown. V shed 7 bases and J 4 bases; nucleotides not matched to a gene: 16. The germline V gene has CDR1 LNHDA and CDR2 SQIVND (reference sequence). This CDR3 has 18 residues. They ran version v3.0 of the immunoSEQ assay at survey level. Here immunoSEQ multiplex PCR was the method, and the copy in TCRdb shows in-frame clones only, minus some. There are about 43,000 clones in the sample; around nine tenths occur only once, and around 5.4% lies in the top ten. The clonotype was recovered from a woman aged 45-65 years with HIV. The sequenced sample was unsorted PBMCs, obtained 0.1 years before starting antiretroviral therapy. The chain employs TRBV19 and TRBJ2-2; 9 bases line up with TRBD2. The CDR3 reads CASTGRTSGPRGTGELFF. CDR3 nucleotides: TGTGCCAGTACCGGGCGAACTAGCGGGCCCCGGGGCACCGGGGAGCTGTTTTTT.